These T cell receptor beta chains were read from a single sample in a study of cytomegalovirus exposure and HLA in healthy donors. Here immunoSEQ multiplex PCR was the method, and the copy in TCRdb shows in-frame clones only, minus some. The table records about 130,000 clones, roughly nine tenths of them present only once. Material: PBMCs. Receptor source: a woman aged 18-29 years in good health and CMV-seronegative. The conserved cysteine and the conserved F or W are not part of the CDR3 here. The D gene is left open where the match is weak.

V gene: TRBV11-2; J gene: TRBJ1-1; D gene: .; CDR3 protein: ASSTTGFVNTEAF
V gene: TRBV5-1; J gene: TRBJ2-2; D gene: .; CDR3 protein: ASSLGTSWTEGELF
V gene: TRBV7-3; J gene: TRBJ1-1; D gene: .; CDR3 protein: ASSPNPTSTEAF
V gene: TRBV27; J gene: TRBJ1-5; D gene: TRBD1; CDR3 protein: ASGQGRRDGQPQH
V gene: TRBV9; J gene: TRBJ2-3; D gene: TRBD1; CDR3 protein: ASSVGQGGTDTQY
V gene: TRBV11-3; J gene: TRBJ2-2; D gene: TRBD1; CDR3 protein: ASSPYARDSLNTGELF
V gene: TRBV7-6; J gene: TRBJ2-5; D gene: TRBD2; CDR3 protein: ASSPGTSGEKTETQY
V gene: TRBV6-1; J gene: TRBJ2-7; D gene: TRBD2; CDR3 protein: ASSEGLAGVYEQY
V gene: TRBV2; J gene: TRBJ2-7; D gene: .; CDR3 protein: ASSQTYEQY
V gene: TRBV6-1; J gene: TRBJ2-5; D gene: TRBD1; CDR3 protein: ASSTTDREETQY
V gene: TRBV7-3; J gene: TRBJ1-2; D gene: TRBD1; CDR3 protein: ASSPGTEKGYT
V gene: TRBV10-3; J gene: TRBJ2-7; D gene: .; CDR3 protein: AISESSRRGAHEQY
V gene: TRBV5-1; J gene: TRBJ1-1; D gene: .; CDR3 protein: ASSFAVGENTEAF
V gene: TRBV11-2; J gene: TRBJ2-3; D gene: TRBD2; CDR3 protein: ASSLGTSGGSTDTQY
V gene: TRBV7-9; J gene: TRBJ2-1; D gene: TRBD1; CDR3 protein: ASSPRQGMKDYNEQF
V gene: TRBV6-4; J gene: TRBJ1-1; D gene: .; CDR3 protein: ASSAAQTANRSAF
V gene: TRBV5-1; J gene: TRBJ2-2; D gene: .; CDR3 protein: ASSPQGGGTGELF
V gene: TRBV6-5; J gene: TRBJ1-1; D gene: .; CDR3 protein: ASMEDYGTEAF
V gene: TRBV2; J gene: TRBJ2-3; D gene: .; CDR3 protein: ASSLTWDGGDTQY
V gene: TRBV19; J gene: TRBJ2-7; D gene: .; CDR3 protein: ASSMQGRYEQY
V gene: TRBV5-4; J gene: TRBJ2-1; D gene: TRBD1; CDR3 protein: ASRHRQGHRGEQF
V gene: TRBV2; J gene: TRBJ1-4; D gene: TRBD1; CDR3 protein: ASSYRGTFEKLF
V gene: TRBV29-1; J gene: TRBJ2-7; D gene: TRBD2; CDR3 protein: SVVSGDRYEQY
V gene: TRBV2; J gene: TRBJ1-2; D gene: .; CDR3 protein: ASSAQGWGYT
V gene: TRBV5-1; J gene: TRBJ2-7; D gene: .; CDR3 protein: ASTRTVPFSEQY
V gene: TRBV7-3; J gene: TRBJ2-2; D gene: .; CDR3 protein: ASSRSGTLNTGELF
V gene: TRBV14; J gene: TRBJ1-1; D gene: .; CDR3 protein: ASSFRQEMTEAF
V gene: TRBV7-9; J gene: TRBJ2-5; D gene: .; CDR3 protein: ASGDWGGPAETQY
V gene: TRBV5-6; J gene: TRBJ1-5; D gene: .; CDR3 protein: ASSLARDYRRPQH
V gene: TRBV4-2; J gene: TRBJ1-4; D gene: .; CDR3 protein: ASSQETDGELF
V gene: TRBV6-5; J gene: TRBJ2-7; D gene: TRBD2; CDR3 protein: ASSPRTSWYEQY
V gene: TRBV5-1; J gene: TRBJ2-5; D gene: TRBD2; CDR3 protein: ASSLVGTSEETQY
V gene: TRBV19; J gene: TRBJ1-6; D gene: .; CDR3 protein: ASSPKRGSSYNSPLH
V gene: TRBV7-8; J gene: TRBJ1-1; D gene: .; CDR3 protein: ASSLDQSDEAF
V gene: TRBV10-1; J gene: TRBJ2-1; D gene: TRBD2; CDR3 protein: ASSESIAGGHNEQF
V gene: TRBV7-9; J gene: TRBJ1-1; D gene: .; CDR3 protein: ASSFLEQGNTEAF
V gene: TRBV5-1; J gene: TRBJ2-1; D gene: TRBD2; CDR3 protein: ASRPTSGSYNEQF
V gene: TRBV4-2; J gene: TRBJ2-7; D gene: TRBD2; CDR3 protein: ASSQQWSGGPSSYEQY
V gene: TRBV29-1; J gene: TRBJ2-1; D gene: TRBD1; CDR3 protein: SGRQGAGYNEQF
V gene: TRBV1; J gene: TRBJ2-3; D gene: .; CDR3 protein: TSSQDSARGGGTDTQY
V gene: TRBV4-1; J gene: TRBJ2-5; D gene: TRBD2; CDR3 protein: ASSLGWSGGDQETQY
V gene: TRBV28; J gene: TRBJ1-1; D gene: TRBD1; CDR3 protein: ATRWGTDRGAEAF